This T cell receptor (beta chain) was identified in a study of beta chain features in type 1 diabetes. This clone was picked up a small number of times. The target antigen is unknown. cDNA synthesis used the whole RNA isolate, giving expressed TCRB sequences. The repertoire was sequenced with immunoSEQ multiplex PCR; TCRdb's copy has only in-frame clones and lacks some. Altogether more than 300,000 clones are present, roughly 8.8% being singletons, with the ten largest covering approximately 1%. The single heparinised draw taken from each donor contained roughly 110 mL of blood on average. CD4+ naive, central memory, regulatory and stem cell-like memory cells were sorted via CD45RO/CCR7/CD25/CD127/CD95/CD27. Study-wide results and limits: cDNA-based sequencing might over-represent cells highly expressing TCR. For Type 1 diabetes patients, all four CD4+ subsets carried TCRB CDR3s that were moderately but significantly shorter.

The clonotype originates from a man aged 25-40 years with type 1 diabetes. The material sequenced was central memory CD4+ T cells from blood.

CDR3 sequence (DNA): TGTGCCAGCAGCATGACCATAGCGGGGGGGCCCGGGACCCAGTACTTC. Translation gives CASSMTIAGGPGTQYF. The chain carries TRBV11-2 and TRBJ2-5; 11 bases agree with TRBD2. The germline CDR1 and CDR2 sequences are SGHAT and FQNNGV. This CDR3 contains 16 residues. V shed 5 bases and J 7 bases; nucleotides not matched to a gene: 12.